This T cell receptor beta chain was sequenced during a study of metastatic and nonmetastatic thyroid tumors (dated by TCRdb to 2018 to 2020). Looking at the study overall: Repertoires from peripheral blood and from tumor or nodule tissue samples of malignant and benign thyroid patients were compared.

Results the study describes overall, beyond this receptor: TCR beta diversity was reported as significantly higher in malignant tumors than in benign nodules, in both blood and tumor samples.

Library generation was performed with PCR. Sequencing was performed on an Illumina HiSeq 4000. The TCR beta-chain CDR3 region of each patient was profiled by high-throughput sequencing. From the authors' description of their analysis: The researchers built a classifier to tell apart papillary thyroid cancer patients with distant metastasis, based on CDR3 differences among clinicopathological groups. The Shannon index was used to assess repertoire diversity, and the Morisita-Horn index was used to assess tumor-blood repertoire similarity. TCRdb itself trimmed the public reads at Q25 with fastp, ran MiXCR and retained productive beta chains. Clone size and V and J calls follow TCRdb, not the original study. Present in this sample are 89,000 or so clones, around 7.8% of which were seen just once. The top ten hold under 9% of the sample. No patient had received any treatment before thyroid surgery. Using T-cell receptor beta sequencing, the study looked back at clinical samples from patients collected from about 2011 to 2019.

V and J lose 3 bases and 6 bases, and a span of 18 bases separates them. The germline V gene yields KGHSH for CDR1 and LQKENI for CDR2. Taken from cysteine to phenylalanine, the CDR3 has 15 residues. Only the CDR3 portion is preserved as DNA: 45 bases, with reading frame beginning at the first base. With respect to this clone: It has no known antigen specificity. Base qualities were left out, and no much larger clone turns up one base away.

The receptor was isolated from a female donor with papillary thyroid cancer or a benign thyroid nodule (not recorded which). Some clones in this sample may be carry-over from other donors' samples. The sequenced material came from blood. The chain couples TRBV18 to TRBJ2-7; the D match is possibly TRBD1 or TRBD2, with 5 bases aligned in each. The sequence in DNA is TGTGCCAGCTCACCCTTCAGAGGGGTGAGTAGCGAGCAGTACTTC. Translation gives CASSPFRGVSSEQYF.